This T cell receptor (beta chain) was recovered during a study of CD8 T cells in Susac syndrome. Study details: Patients with Susac syndrome were therapy-naive, on corticosteroids, or on intravenous immunoglobulin alone at blood draw.

The diagnostic criteria for definite or probable disease, as recently defined, were met by the patients with Susac syndrome. The CDR3 length is 13 residues. Germline CDR1 is MGHRA and CDR2 is YSYEKL. Trimming removed 6 bases from V and 5 bases from J, with 14 bases in between. RNA, at about 0.5 to 1 ug, was reverse transcribed with random hexamers. A single record per CDR3 protein comes from TCRdb applying MiXCR to the immunoSEQ multiplex PCR reads. The sample has hundreds of thousands of distinct CDR3 sequences; 90% to 96% are singletons. The TCR comes from a human donor with Susac syndrome. The chain joins TRBV4-1 to TRBJ2-7, with D uncertain. The sequenced sample consisted of CD4+ T cells from PBMCs. The CDR3 sequence: CASSNIEADEQYF. The CDR3 nucleotides are TGCGCCAGCAGTAACATCGAAGCCGACGAGCAGTACTTC.